Shown below are 22 T cell receptor beta chains from a single sample sequenced in a study of shared clonotypes between healthy human individuals. The table came from immunoSEQ multiplex PCR; TCRdb's copy has only in-frame clones and leaves some out. The table has nearly 2 million clones, about 95% seen once. CD45RO-negative, CCR7-positively selected cells formed the naive CD8 fraction, excluding terminally differentiated effector memory CD45RA+ cells. Material: naive CD8+ T cells sorted from blood. The receptors were gathered from a man younger than 35 in good health.

The V gene is TRBV25-1, the J gene TRBJ1-5, with D tentatively TRBD1 (6 bases). Germline CDR1 MGHDK, CDR2 SYGVNS. V gave up 4 bases and J gave up 5 bases, with 12 bases separating them. This CDR3 has 14 amino acids. CDR3 sequence reads: CASSGQDYDQPQHF. The DNA for the CDR3 is TGTGCCAGCAGTGGACAGGACTACGATCAGCCCCAGCATTTT.

This rearrangement joins TRBV27 to TRBJ2-2, with D perhaps matching TRBD1 (5 bases). The CDR3 runs 14 residues. Germline CDR1 MNHEY, CDR2 SMNVEV (reference sequence). The V gene lost 1 base and the J gene lost 5 bases, with 8 bases spanning the gap. DNA of the CDR3: TGTGCCAGCAGTTTATTGGACAAAACCGGGGAGCTGTTTTTT. Translation gives CASSLLDKTGELFF.

This rearrangement joins TRBV28 to TRBJ2-7; either TRBD1 or TRBD2 may supply D (5 bases each). Trimming left V 2 bases short and J 3 bases short, with 23 bases between. CDR1 is MDHEN and CDR2 is SYDVKM in the germline V gene. This CDR3 is 18 amino acids long. The CDR3 here is CASSLTPALPGPYYEQYF. DNA for the CDR3: TGTGCCAGCAGTTTAACGCCTGCCTTACCGGGACCCTACTACGAGCAGTACTTC.

This rearrangement joins TRBV6-1 to TRBJ2-5; D not resolved. CDR1 and CDR2 (germline): MNHNS, SASEGT. Trimming pared 2 bases from V and 5 bases from J, leaving 9 bases between. This CDR3 has 13 amino acids. CDR3: CASSEMGWETQYF. The CDR3 coding sequence is TGTGCCAGCAGTGAAATGGGATGGGAGACCCAGTACTTC.

As regards this clone: The same CDR3 is also encoded by other DNA sequences in this sample. The rearrangement links TRBV9 to TRBJ2-1; 8 bases are shared with TRBD2. V trimming: 0 bases; J trimming: 4 bases; junction bases outside the gene matches: 3. Germline V lookup: CDR1 SGDLS, CDR2 YYNGEE. The CDR3 contains 15 residues. The CDR3 DNA is TGTGCCAGCAGCGTAGCGGGACTAGGATACAATGAGCAGTTCTTC. Its translation is CASSVAGLGYNEQFF.

This chain joins TRBV19 and TRBJ2-2; D is ambiguous. CDR1 and CDR2 from the germline V gene are LNHDA and SQIVND (reference sequence). V was shortened by 9 bases and J by 0 bases, with 5 bases between the two germline ends. The CDR3 covers 12 residues. The CDR3, as DNA: TGTGCCAGCCTCACGAACACCGGGGAGCTGTTTTTT. Translation gives CASLTNTGELFF.

The V and J genes are TRBV4-1 and TRBJ2-2; D uncertain. Per the germline V gene, CDR1 is MGHRA and CDR2 is YSYEKL. Trimming took off 1 base at V and 2 bases at J, with 8 bases between the two ends. This CDR3 comprises 15 residues. CDR3 DNA sequence: TGCGCCAGCAGCCAAGGACAACCTAACACCGGGGAGCTGTTTTTT. Translated, it gives CASSQGQPNTGELFF.

The sample holds one count of this clone. Other DNA sequences in this specimen translate into the identical CDR3. The V and J genes are TRBV18 and TRBJ2-5; 9 nucleotides agree with TRBD1. This CDR3 is 14 amino acids long. V gave up 5 bases and J gave up 4 bases; unmatched junction bases: 5. The germline gives CDR1 KGHSH, CDR2 LQKENI. This chain's CDR3 is CASSSTGGGETQYF. The CDR3 DNA follows: TGTGCCAGCTCATCTACAGGGGGCGGAGAGACCCAGTACTTC.

The rearrangement uses TRBV6-1 and TRBJ2-2; D is ambiguous. V lost 6 bases, J lost 2 bases, and 10 bases lay in between. Germline V gene data show CDR1 as MNHNS and CDR2 as SASEGT. This CDR3 comprises 14 residues. The CDR3 nucleotides read TGTGCCAGCAGAGGAGACCACAACACCGGGGAGCTGTTTTTT. This gives the protein CASRGDHNTGELFF.

The chain combines TRBV9 with TRBJ1-1; tentatively, D is TRBD1 (5 bases). Germline-derived CDR1 and CDR2 are SGDLS and YYNGEE. Trimming stripped 0 bases from V and 9 bases from J, with 9 bases between. This CDR3 contains 12 residues. CDR3 residues: CASSVDSGQAFF. In DNA form, the CDR3 reads TGTGCCAGCAGCGTAGACTCGGGGCAAGCTTTCTTT.

The chain has TRBV11-2 and TRBJ2-7; D not resolved. The germline CDR1 and CDR2 sequences are SGHAT and FQNNGV. Trimming took 5 bases from V and 5 from J, leaving 22 bases between them. CDR3 length equals 16 residues. The CDR3, as DNA: TGTGCCAGCAGCCCCCCGGACGGAGTGGTTGAACACGAGCAGTACTTC. This gives the protein CASSPPDGVVEHEQYF.

The rearrangement joins TRBV27 to TRBJ2-3; D gene unclear. Trimming removed 5 bases at V and 6 bases at J, with 12 bases between. The CDR3 sequence is 13 residues long. Germline V gene data show CDR1 as MNHEY and CDR2 as SMNVEV (reference sequence). DNA for the CDR3: TGTGCCAGCAGTGTAGGGAAGGGCGATACGCAGTATTTT. This sequence encodes CASSVGKGDTQYF.

The chain couples TRBV18 to TRBJ2-4; 8 nucleotides agree with TRBD2. CDR1 and CDR2 from the germline V gene are KGHSH and LQKENI. The CDR3 runs 16 residues. The junction had 8 bases not matched to a gene; V was cut back by 0 bases and J by 7 bases. The CDR3 protein is CASSPPPGGAGNIQYF. The CDR3 region has the DNA TGTGCCAGCTCACCACCGCCCGGGGGGGCCGGGAACATTCAGTACTTC.

The genes are TRBV4-1 and TRBJ2-7; 8 bases map to TRBD1. The junction had 10 bases not matched to a gene; V was cut back by 0 bases and J by 6 bases. The CDR3 consists of 16 residues. The V gene's germline CDR1 is MGHRA and CDR2 YSYEKL. CDR3 nucleotide sequence: TGCGCCAGCAGCCAAGAGATAGGACAGGGTGTCGGCGAGCAGTACTTC. Amino acid sequence: CASSQEIGQGVGEQYF.

This clone was picked up one time. J is TRBJ2-7 and V is TRBV30; D might be TRBD1 or TRBD2, each matching 6 bases. Trimming left V 2 bases short and J 6 bases short, with 17 bases between. The germline V gene encodes CDR1 GTSNPN and CDR2 SVGIG (reference sequence). There are 14 residues in the CDR3. Written as DNA, the CDR3 is TGTGCCTGGAGTCCGGGGGCAGGTATGGCCGAGCAGTACTTC. Protein: CAWSPGAGMAEQYF. The entire variable domain, with the rest obtained from reference TRBV30 and TRBJ2-7, is as follows: SQTIHQWPATLVQPVGSPLSLECTVEGTSNPNLYWYRQAAGRGLQLLFYSVGIGQISSEVPQNLSASRPQDRQFILSSKKLLLSDSGFYLCAWSPGAGMAEQYFGPGTRLTVT.

About this clone itself: The identical CDR3 is also encoded by other nucleotide sequences in the sample. J is TRBJ2-5 and V is TRBV4-1; D may be TRBD2 (7 bases). This CDR3 contains 16 residues. The V end was cut by 0 bases, the J end by 1 base, with 12 bases between. The germline V gene has CDR1 MGHRA and CDR2 YSYEKL. CDR3 in amino acids: CASSQEGEGVQETQYF. The CDR3 DNA sequence: TGCGCCAGCAGCCAAGAAGGGGAGGGGGTCCAAGAGACCCAGTACTTC.

About this clone: The same CDR3 is also encoded by other DNA sequences in this sample. The chain joins TRBV4-1 to TRBJ2-7, with 8 bases aligning to TRBD2. J was trimmed by 0 bases and V by 2 bases; bases with no gene match: 3. CDR3 length: 15 amino acids. Germline V lookup: CDR1 MGHRA, CDR2 YSYEKL. The CDR3 DNA reads TGCGCCAGCAGCCAAATAGCGGGGAGCTCCTACGAGCAGTACTTC. Its translation is CASSQIAGSSYEQYF.

The chain uses TRBV30 and TRBJ1-1; 9 bases match TRBD1. Looked up from germline, CDR1 is GTSNPN and CDR2 is SVGIG (reference sequence). CDR3 length: 13 residues. J gave up 5 bases and V 3 bases, and 4 bases lay outside the gene matches. CDR3 sequence: CAWRGTGYTEAFF. The CDR3 DNA reads TGTGCCTGGAGAGGGACAGGGTATACTGAAGCTTTCTTT.

The chain recombines TRBV27 with TRBJ2-6; 7 positions match TRBD2. The CDR3 has 15 amino acids. The V and J ends lost 6 bases and 4 bases, in that order; junction bases with no gene match: 6. The germline V gene has CDR1 MNHEY and CDR2 SMNVEV (reference sequence). CDR3 sequence reads: CASSLSGEGANVLTF. The CDR3 DNA reads as TGTGCCAGCAGCTTGAGCGGGGAAGGGGCCAACGTCCTGACTTTC. Full variable domain (outside the CDR3, taken from reference TRBV27 and TRBJ2-6): EAQVTQNPRYLITVTGKKLTVTCSQNMNHEYMSWYRQDPGLGLRQIYYSMNVEVTDKGDVPEGYKVSRKEKRNFPLILESPSPNQTSLYFCASSLSGEGANVLTFGAGSRLTVL.

This clone was found once. This rearrangement joins TRBV13 to TRBJ2-7; 7 bases are shared with TRBD2. Germline CDR1 reads PRHDT; CDR2 reads FYEKMQ (reference sequence). The CDR3 spans 14 residues. The V segment lost 0 bases and the J segment 6 bases; nucleotides outside the gene matches: 5. CDR3 residues: CASSLGLADGEQYF. In DNA, the CDR3 is TGTGCCAGCAGCTTAGGCCTAGCGGATGGCGAGCAGTACTTC.

A word on this clone: Additional DNA sequences in this sample encode the identical CDR3. The chain uses TRBV5-1 and TRBJ1-1; D is unresolved. V was pared by 0 bases and J by 0 bases, with 6 bases between. The CDR3 is made up of 14 amino acids. Germline CDR1 reads SGHRS; CDR2 reads YFSETQ. CDR3 DNA sequence: TGCGCCAGCAGCTTGGACTCGATGAACACTGAAGCTTTCTTT. This gives the protein CASSLDSMNTEAFF.

This clone was detected only once. The genes are TRBV7-9 and TRBJ1-2; no clear D. V shed 3 bases and J shed 8 bases, with 13 bases lying between them. The CDR3 extends over 13 amino acids. In germline, CDR1 is SEHNR, CDR2 FQNEAQ (reference sequence). CDR3 region: CASSLEGSRGYTF. The CDR3 region has the DNA TGTGCCAGCAGCTTGGAGGGAAGTCGAGGCTACACCTTC.